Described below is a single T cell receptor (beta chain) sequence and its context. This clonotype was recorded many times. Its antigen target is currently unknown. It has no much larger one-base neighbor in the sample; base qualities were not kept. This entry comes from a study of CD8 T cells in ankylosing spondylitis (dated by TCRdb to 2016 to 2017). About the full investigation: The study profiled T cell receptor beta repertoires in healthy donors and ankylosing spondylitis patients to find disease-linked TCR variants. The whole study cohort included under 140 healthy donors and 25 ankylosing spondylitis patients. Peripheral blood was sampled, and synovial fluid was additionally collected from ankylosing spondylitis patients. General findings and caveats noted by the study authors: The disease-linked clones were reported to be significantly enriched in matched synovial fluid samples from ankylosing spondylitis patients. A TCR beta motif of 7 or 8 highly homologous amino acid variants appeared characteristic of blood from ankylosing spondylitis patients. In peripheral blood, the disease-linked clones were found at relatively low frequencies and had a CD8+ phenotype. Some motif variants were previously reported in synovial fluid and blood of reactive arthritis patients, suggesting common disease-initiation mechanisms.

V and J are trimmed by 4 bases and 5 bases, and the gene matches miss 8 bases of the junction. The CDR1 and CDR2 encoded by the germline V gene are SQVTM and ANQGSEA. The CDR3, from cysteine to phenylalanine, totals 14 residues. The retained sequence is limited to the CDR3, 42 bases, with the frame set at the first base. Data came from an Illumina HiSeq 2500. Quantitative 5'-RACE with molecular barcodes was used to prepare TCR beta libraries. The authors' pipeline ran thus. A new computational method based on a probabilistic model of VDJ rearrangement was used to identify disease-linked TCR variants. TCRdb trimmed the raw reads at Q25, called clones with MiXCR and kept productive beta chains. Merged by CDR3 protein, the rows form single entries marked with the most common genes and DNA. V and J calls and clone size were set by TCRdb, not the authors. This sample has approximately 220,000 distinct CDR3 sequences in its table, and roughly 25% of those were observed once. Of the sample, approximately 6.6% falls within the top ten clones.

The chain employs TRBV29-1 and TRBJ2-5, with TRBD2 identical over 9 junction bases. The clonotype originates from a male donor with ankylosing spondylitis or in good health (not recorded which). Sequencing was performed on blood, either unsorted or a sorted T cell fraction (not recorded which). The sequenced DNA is TGCAGCGTTGGCGGGAGGGCTGGCGGTGAGACCCAGTACTTC. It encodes CSVGGRAGGETQYF.